The entry below describes one T cell receptor beta chain. The antigen is not known. MiXCR, run by TCRdb on the 5' RACE reads, gives a single entry per CDR3 protein. The sample consists of about 120,000 distinct CDR3 sequences, about a fifth of them appearing once. This specimen comes from a study of T-cell memory formation after mild COVID-19. As for the study in general: Largely, TCR clusters stayed within a single donor.

Study-wide results and limits: Several responding clones turned up in pre-infection memory, indicating that cross-reactive memory may have taken part. Clones contracting day 15 to 85 were balanced CD4/CD8; later expanders leaned CD4+.

The receptor comes from a man aged 18-30 years who had mild COVID-19 (a few samples of this study predate the infection). Cell type and time point are not known. The sequencing input was PBMCs or a T cell subset sorted from them (not recorded which).

CDR3 loop: CASSLHDSNQPQHF. DNA for the CDR3: TGTGCCAGCAGTCTCCACGATAGCAATCAGCCCCAGCATTTT. J is TRBJ1-5 and V is TRBV12-3 or TRBV12-4, with D hard to call. With 5 bases removed from V and 0 bases from J, the gap between germline ends came to 8 bases. The CDR3 contains 14 residues.